This T cell receptor (beta chain) came from a study of T cells in Graves' hyperthyroidism and ophthalmopathy (dated by TCRdb to about 2019). In the study overall: Peripheral blood was collected at initial diagnosis, before any treatment. Whether ophthalmopathy could be predicted prospectively was tested in an independent validation cohort made up of under 20 hyperthyroidism patients plus 17 patients who later progressed to ophthalmopathy. Once sampling was done, hyperthyroidism patients were given methimazole at a starting dose of 30 mg daily, whereas ophthalmopathy patients were given high-dose intravenous methylprednisolone. In over five Graves' hyperthyroidism patients, the study also compared T-cell repertoires from thyroid tissue with T-cell repertoires from blood. According to the paper, TCR Vbeta CDR3 sequencing was carried out on approximately 140 peripheral blood samples, which came from more than 40 ophthalmopathy, approximately 72 hyperthyroidism and about 17 progressor patients. The approximately 90 discovery patients were randomly split 7:3 into training and test sets. To identify TCR V-J signatures that set the groups apart, the researchers used a discovery cohort of about a hundred patients, made up of fewer than 50 with Graves' ophthalmopathy and 55 to 65 with stable Graves' hyperthyroidism.

The TCR beta CDR3 regions were amplified from the RNA transcripts. A first-round RT-PCR of the TCR CDR3 used the HTBI primer set with the Qiagen OneStep RT-PCR kit. Libraries were constructed in a second round of multiplex PCR, after which size selection and purification were performed. Libraries were sequenced paired-end with 100 bp reads on an Illumina HiSeq2000. From the authors' description of their analysis: SOAPnuke was used to process the raw data, removing reads that contained adapters or uncalled bases, had a mean Phred below 15, or lacked an exact match to the constant primer or identifier. High-quality paired reads were merged using COPE v1.2.5, and each unique nucleotide sequence was defined as a clonotype. MiTCR v1.1 was used to align the clonotypes against IMGT TRBV, TRBD and TRBJ reference segments. Analysis was restricted to V-J combinations with a frequency above 0.0001, which covered roughly 99% of repertoires. A TCS score was defined as the ratio between F50 (clonal expansion) and ExV (chaos), using BLOSUM62-based TCRdist between CDR3 peptides within each V-J. Welch's t-statistics and random forest reduced approximately 520 V-J features to roughly 13, which were used in a naive Bayes classifier (R e1071). The public reads were reanalyzed by TCRdb: fastp trimming at Q25, MiXCR alignment, in-frame beta chains only. Rows with one shared CDR3 protein collapse into an entry with the most common genes and DNA. These V and J calls rely on TCRdb rather than the paper's analysis. This sample is represented by around 360,000 distinct CDR3 sequences; 15% of them were singletons. The ten largest account for roughly a fifth of the sample.

The sample holds many counts of this clonotype. It lacks a known antigen. No base quality information exists; no much larger clone differs at one position. V is pared back by 4 bases and J by 0 bases, with 19 bases lying between the germline termini. The germline V gene gives CDR1 as MNHNS and CDR2 as SASEGT. From cysteine to phenylalanine, the CDR3 is 18 amino acids long. Only the CDR3 portion is preserved as DNA: 54 bases, with reading frame beginning at the first base. Summary of the overall study and its limitations: In validation, the model predicted progression to ophthalmopathy with roughly 70% sensitivity and over 72% specificity, a median of around 6.6 months before onset. In cross-validation, a model built on a 13 V-J signature told ophthalmopathy apart from stable hyperthyroidism with 85% to 90% sensitivity and 81% to 82% specificity, and in testing the same model reached 80%/75%. Most expanded thyroid clonotypes (frequency above 0.001) were also found in blood, which suggests that blood repertoires may mirror thyroid immune responses. Sample size was not statistically predetermined, and investigators were not blinded to group allocation.

In the ophthalmopathy patients, disease was moderately to severely active, with a Clinical Activity Score of 3 or more, a NOSPECS grade of 4 or more, and a duration of less than 3 months. Exclusion was applied to patients with uncontrolled infections, other autoimmune diseases, pregnancy or lactation. Diagnoses relied on clinical symptoms, serum thyroxine and TRAb, thyroid ultrasound and orbital computed tomography. PBMCs were isolated from about 9.1 ml of fresh peripheral blood by Ficoll-Paque density gradient centrifugation. Trizol reagent was used to extract total RNA, and RNA quality was then checked on an Agilent 2100 Bioanalyzer.

The specimen was blood. The chain is encoded by TRBV6-1 joined to TRBJ2-4; the D gene is unclear. This receptor was identified in a woman aged 60-70 years with Graves' ophthalmopathy. This receptor has the CDR3 CASSGPSGRPAAKNIQYF. The nucleotide sequence reads as follows: TGTGCCAGCAGTGGACCCTCGGGCAGGCCCGCAGCCAAAAACATTCAGTACTTC.